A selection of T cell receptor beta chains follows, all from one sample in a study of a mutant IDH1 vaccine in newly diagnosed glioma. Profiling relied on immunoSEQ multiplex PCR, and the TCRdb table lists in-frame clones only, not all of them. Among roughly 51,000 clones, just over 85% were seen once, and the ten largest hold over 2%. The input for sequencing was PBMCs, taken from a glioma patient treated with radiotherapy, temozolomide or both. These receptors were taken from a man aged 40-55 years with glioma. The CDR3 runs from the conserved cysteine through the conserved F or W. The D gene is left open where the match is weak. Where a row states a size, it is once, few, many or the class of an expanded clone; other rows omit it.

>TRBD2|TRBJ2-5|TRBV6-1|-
CASYPGTSGFETQYF
TGTGCCAGCTATCCCGGGACTAGCGGGTTTGAGACCCAGTACTTC
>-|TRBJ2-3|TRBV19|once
CASRSGSTDTQYF
TGTGCCAGTAGGAGCGGGAGCACAGATACGCAGTATTTT
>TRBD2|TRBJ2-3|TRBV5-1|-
CASSGTLAGVVFVDTQYF
TGCGCCAGCAGCGGCACACTAGCGGGAGTAGTTTTCGTAGATACGCAGTATTTT
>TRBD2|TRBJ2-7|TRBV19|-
CASRRAGGPYEQYF
TGTGCCAGTAGACGAGCGGGAGGGCCGTACGAGCAGTACTTC
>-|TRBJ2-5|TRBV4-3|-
CASSLLLQETQYF
TGCGCCAGCAGCCTATTACTACAAGAGACCCAGTACTTC
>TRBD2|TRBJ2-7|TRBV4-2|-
CASSQKGAGIIYEQYF
TGTGCCAGCAGCCAAAAGGGAGCGGGGATAATATACGAGCAGTACTTC
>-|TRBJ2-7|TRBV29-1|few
CSVRRAGRHYEQYF
TGCAGCGTTAGAAGGGCCGGGCGCCACTACGAGCAGTACTTC
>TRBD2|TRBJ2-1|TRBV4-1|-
CASSQGTSGGSSYNEQFF
TGCGCCAGCAGCCAAGGGACTAGCGGGGGCAGCTCCTACAATGAGCAGTTCTTC
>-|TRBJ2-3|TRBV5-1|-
CASSPRGQGDTQYF
TGCGCCAGCAGCCCGCGGGGGCAGGGAGATACGCAGTATTTT
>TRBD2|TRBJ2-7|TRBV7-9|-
CASSLASGNHEQYF
TGTGCCAGCAGCTTGGCTAGCGGGAACCACGAGCAGTACTTC
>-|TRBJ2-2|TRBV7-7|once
CASSLGGGTGELFF
TGTGCTAGCAGCTTAGGGGGAGGGACCGGGGAGCTGTTTTTT
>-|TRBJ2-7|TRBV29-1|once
CSVEGGDSYEQYF
TGCAGCGTTGAAGGAGGGGATTCCTACGAGCAGTACTTC
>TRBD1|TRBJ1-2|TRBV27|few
CASSVRQGLNYGYTF
TGTGCCAGCAGTGTTCGACAGGGCCTTAACTATGGCTACACCTTC
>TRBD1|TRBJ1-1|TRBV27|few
CASSLQGSVSTEAFF
TGTGCCAGCAGTCTACAGGGGTCAGTCTCCACTGAAGCTTTCTTT
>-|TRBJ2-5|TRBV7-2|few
CASSKTGMEETQYF
TGTGCCAGCAGCAAGACAGGAATGGAAGAGACCCAGTACTTC
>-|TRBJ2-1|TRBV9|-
CASSVGGSGPAYNEQFF
TGTGCCAGCAGCGTAGGGGGGAGTGGGCCGGCCTACAATGAGCAGTTCTTC
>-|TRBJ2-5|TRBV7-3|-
CASSLGRATYQETQYF
TGTGCCAGCAGCTTAGGAAGGGCCACGTACCAAGAGACCCAGTACTTC